This TCR beta chain was captured in a study of CXCR3-negative and CXCR3-positive naive CD8 T cells. General study findings and limits: Each naive subset displayed comparably high diversity, whereas memory CD8+ cells displayed much lower diversity. TRB CDR3s of CXCR3-positive naive cells were more hydrophobic than those of CXCR3-negative naive cells.

The TRB cDNA libraries were prepared by 5' RACE with UMI labels. TCRdb reanalyzed the 5' RACE reads, giving one entry per CDR3 protein sequence and no DNA. This table lists some 150,000 distinct CDR3 sequences. Triplicate sorting captured hundreds of thousands of cells each from every CD8+ T cell subset. Naive CD8+ T lymphocytes were specified as CD45RO-CCR7+CD27+CD95-. From germline, CDR1 is SQVTM and CDR2 ANQGSEA. The CDR3 totals 12 residues. Comments on this clonotype: No antigen is known for it.

The origin of this receptor is a human donor in good health. Some clones in this sample may be carry-over from other donors' samples. The rearrangement joins TRBV29-1 to TRBJ2-7. Sequencing was performed on naive CXCR3+ CD8+ T cells from blood. Subset: CD45RO-CCR7+CD27+CD95- naive CD8+ T cells expressing CXCR3 (TNR3+). The CDR3 spells CSVEDPTYEQYF.